The 10 T cell receptor beta chains presented below share a single source sample, sequenced in a study of control samples from healthy donors and cancer patients. Produced via immunoSEQ multiplex PCR; TCRdb's table is partial and in-frame only. The top ten hold around 1.3% of the sample, which has over 150,000 clones, roughly 94% seen once. What was sequenced was blood. The receptors here all came from a woman aged 18-35 years in good health.

The chain has TRBV7-2 and TRBJ1-5; D gene ambiguous. Germline assignment: CDR1 SGHTA and CDR2 FQGNSA. Trimming removed 1 base at V and 3 bases at J, with 7 bases between. The CDR3 is 14 amino acids. This CDR3 reads CASSLERFNQPQHF. The CDR3, as DNA: TGTGCCAGCAGCTTAGAGAGGTTCAATCAGCCCCAGCATTTT.

This chain connects TRBV6-4 to TRBJ2-7; 12 nucleotides line up with TRBD2. The V segment lost 6 bases and the J segment 3 bases; nucleotides outside the gene matches: 6. This CDR3 spans 15 amino acids. Germline loops: CDR1 MRHNA, CDR2 SNTAGT. CDR3 nucleotide sequence: TGTGCCAGCAGCTCACCGGGACTAGCGGGCTACGAGCAGTACTTC. This sequence encodes CASSSPGLAGYEQYF.

The V gene is TRBV24-1, the J gene TRBJ1-5; 9 bases map to TRBD1. Unmatched junction bases numbered 0, after V lost 3 bases and J lost 4 bases. CDR1 is KGHDR and CDR2 is SFDVKD in the germline V gene. The CDR3 runs to 14 residues. CDR3 sequence reads: CATSDGQGNQPQHF. The CDR3, as DNA: TGTGCCACCAGTGATGGACAGGGGAATCAGCCCCAGCATTTT.

The V call is TRBV6-5, the J call TRBJ2-5; 11 nucleotides match TRBD1. Germline V gene sequence: CDR1 MNHEY, CDR2 SVGAGI. V was clipped by 2 bases and J by 4 bases; unmatched bases: 6. The CDR3 loop spans 16 amino acids. CDR3 nucleotide sequence: TGTGCCAGCAGTTACAGAGGTGGGACAGGGGGAGAGACCCAGTACTTC. It translates to CASSYRGGTGGETQYF.

The V gene is TRBV7-2, the J gene TRBJ1-6; D is uncertain. The CDR3 sequence is 11 residues long. Trimming took off 1 base at V and 16 bases at J, with 8 bases between the two ends. Germline CDR1 is SGHTA and CDR2 is FQGNSA. CDR3 DNA sequence: TGTGCCAGCAGCTTAGTAGGCCAGCTCCACTTT. Its translation is CASSLVGQLHF.

The chain is built from TRBV3-1 (or the pseudogene TRBV3-2) and TRBJ2-5; TRBD2 matches 12 bases. V shed 1 base, J shed 0 bases, and the junction held 0 bases outside the gene matches. CDR1 is LGHDT, CDR2 YNNKEL, per germline (reference sequence). This CDR3 has 16 amino acids. The CDR3 sequence: CASSQGTSGNQETQYF. CDR3 in DNA: TGTGCCAGCAGCCAAGGGACTAGCGGGAACCAAGAGACCCAGTACTTC.

In this sample, this clone turned up once. The chain has TRBV6-5 and TRBJ1-1; 7 bases align to TRBD1. The V segment lost 6 bases and the J segment 4 bases; nucleotides outside the gene matches: 8. In germline, CDR1 is MNHEY, CDR2 SVGAGI. This CDR3 contains 14 residues. CDR3 nucleotides: TGTGCCAGCAGCAGAGGGGGCGCGGGCACTGAAGCTTTCTTT. It yields the protein CASSRGGAGTEAFF.

V and J are TRBV12-5 and TRBJ1-3; 8 bases are a match to TRBD1. Germline lookup yields CDR1 LGHNT and CDR2 FRNRAP. Trimming at V came to 1 base and at J to 1 base, leaving 0 bases not matched to a gene. The CDR3 extends over 15 amino acids. CDR3 sequence (DNA): TGTGCTAGTGGTTTGGGGACAGGGTCTGGAAACACCATATATTTT. It specifies CASGLGTGSGNTIYF.

This chain uses TRBV28 with TRBJ2-1; D is unresolved. V dropped 3 bases and J dropped 0 bases, with 9 bases sitting between them. Germline V gene data show CDR1 as MDHEN and CDR2 as SYDVKM. The CDR3 is 15 residues long. Here the CDR3 DNA reads TGTGCCAGCAGTTTCCCCAGCATCTCCTACAATGAGCAGTTCTTC. Translation gives CASSFPSISYNEQFF. Full variable domain (missing parts from reference TRBV28 and TRBJ2-1): DVKVTQSSRYLVKRTGEKVFLECVQDMDHENMFWYRQDPGLGLRLIYFSYDVKMKEKGDIPEGYSVSREKKERFSLILESASTNQTSMYLCASSFPSISYNEQFFGPGTRLTVL.

V gene TRBV11-3 combines with J gene TRBJ2-5; D gene uncertain. Germline CDR1 and CDR2: SGHNT and YENEEA. Between the trimmed V and J ends, which lost 7 bases and 5 bases, there was a span of 14 bases. This CDR3 is built from 13 residues. The CDR3 region is CASTFRLGETQYF. CDR3 DNA sequence: TGTGCCAGCACCTTTAGGCTAGGGGAGACCCAGTACTTC.